This TCR beta chain derives from a study of cytomegalovirus exposure and HLA in healthy donors (dated by TCRdb to 2015 to 2018). For the study in its entirety: An earlier analysis of a few hundred of the donors reported under 300 Gb of sequence data and 117 million unique TCR beta sequences obtained from roughly 180 million T cells. An early release that covered 500 to 800 HLA-typed donors contained around 300 gigabases of sequencing data and roughly 84 million unique TCR sequences. Of the roughly 400 genotyped donors, roughly 80% were placed in the genetic ancestry cluster associated with self-reported Caucasian donors. The study aimed to test whether cataloging public T cell receptors could reveal signatures of past pathogen exposure. The study profiled the T cell repertoires of some 610 subjects by immunosequencing and related them to cytomegalovirus serostatus. Besides the first cohort of roughly 660 subjects, a separate validation cohort made up of over a hundred different subjects was used. To predict cytomegalovirus infection status, the study brought together high-throughput TCR immunosequencing, statistical association of individual TCRs with disease status, and machine learning. A later analysis re-examined previously published TCR beta repertoires from more than 600 donors and added high-resolution HLA genotyping to investigate patterns of TCR occurrence. The later analysis used no new phenotypic data to find candidate immune exposures, relying instead on TCR beta sequences and their occurrence across donors. To decide whether each TCR beta V gene segment behaved as functional or pseudogenic, an earlier analysis of 587 of the donors relied on high-throughput TCR beta sequencing. Alongside the repertoire data, information on donor age, sex, ethnicity and CMV serostatus was compiled. A later genetic analysis took genome-wide SNP genotypes for about 60% of the roughly 670 donors and used that subset as a discovery cohort. All discovery cohort repertoires had been generated on a single sequencing platform. Class I and class II HLA loci were covered by the typing at four-digit resolution. Typing coverage varied by locus: 629-630 donors for A, B, C, DRB1 and DQB1; roughly 500 for DQA1; 606 for DPA1; fewer than 480 for DPB1. Because of strong linkage in the cohort, roughly five DR-DQ haplotypes were treated as single units for association and clustering. Across 398 genotyped donors of the cohort, an average of approximately 200,000 unique TCR beta nucleotide sequences per donor were sequenced, and approximately 17% of those sequences were non-productive.

The library was prepared using the immunoSEQ multiplex PCR assay. The multiplex PCR relied on a mix of 60 forward primers for TCR Vbeta segments and 13 reverse primers for TCR Jbeta segments. A multiplex PCR assay on genomic DNA amplified the CDR3 region of rearranged TCR beta genes. Amplified TCR beta libraries were sequenced as 87-base-pair reads on the Illumina HiSeq System. On the authors' methods: Across the 600 to 700 repertoires, a later analysis counted tens of millions of unique TCR beta chains, 9.5 million to 13 million of which were shared by at least two donors. Raw reads were error-corrected and collapsed into unique sequences by a nearest-neighbor algorithm in which closely related sequences were merged to remove PCR and sequencing errors. V, D and J gene segments were assigned by aligning CDR3 sequences to IMGT reference sequences. For a sequence to be retained, a match of at least six nucleotides to both a V gene segment and a J gene segment was required. A rearrangement counted as productive if the CDR3 had no stop codons and remained in frame with V and J, and every other rearrangement counted as non-productive. Following IMGT convention, CDR3 was defined as the stretch from the second conserved V-encoded cysteine to the conserved J-encoded phenylalanine. The earlier analysis of roughly 590 of the donors excluded sequences that lacked an unambiguous match to a single V gene segment. An earlier analysis of 500 to 700 of the donors classified V segments as functional when productive rearrangements were above 56.7% and as segregating when the standard deviation between donors was above 5%. A statistical classification framework was developed to diagnose cytomegalovirus status using the catalog of TCR beta chain sequences. V and J gene assignment, in a later analysis, came from comparing TCR nucleotide sequences with IMGT/GENE-DB human TR gene sequences. In a later analysis, CDR3 sequences and most-parsimonious VDJ recombination scenarios were assigned using the TCRdist pipeline. In a later analysis, every TCR beta chain was defined by the combination of its CDR3 amino acid sequence and its V-gene family, and reads without a unique V-gene family were dropped. To address suspected cross-contamination and a sequencing artifact, a later analysis removed approximately 600 highly shared, low-generation-probability nucleotide sequences. For each public chain, a later analysis derived a clonal expansion index from normalized ranks of inferred template counts within each repertoire. Generation probabilities in a later analysis came from a VDJ recombination model fitted to out-of-frame rearrangements, and those results were checked against IGoR. Hypergeometric tests were used in a later analysis to score TCR-TCR, TCR-HLA and TCR-CMV co-occurrence, with a repertoire-size bias correction applied to the TCR pairs. A later analysis estimated false discovery rates by permuting HLA or CMV assignments 20 times. A later analysis grouped co-occurring TCRs with DBSCAN, adding TCRdist sequence similarity when clustering within HLA-allele-positive subsets. Repertoires with fewer than 30,000 or more than 120,000 public chains, plus five repertoires with anomalous nucleotide sharing, were excluded from co-occurrence clustering. Drawn from immuneACCESS, this table holds only the in-frame rearrangements with V and J called that TCRdb kept. Clones are partly lost; checked studies trace under half to an unresolved V gene and leave the rest unexplained. The D gene and trimming were derived from the DNA, and the V and J assignments and clone size from that table. The sample data list some 110,000 clones, and around 78% of these were observed just once. 3.6% of the sample is in the top ten clones.

The cohort consisted of 600 or so healthy bone marrow donors. At the time of sampling, every cohort member was nominally healthy, though immune exposures that went unrecorded were likely present. The donor was CMV seronegative and belonged to the group of 352 seronegative cohort members. A peripheral blood sample was collected from each donor, and TCR beta sequencing was performed on peripheral blood mononuclear cells. The Qiagen DNeasy Blood Extraction Kit was used to extract genomic DNA from the blood cell samples. Clipping removes 4 bases from V and 1 base from J, with 7 as the unmatched junction base count. The germline V gene encodes CDR1 MGHDK and CDR2 SYGVNS. Inclusive of the bounding cysteine and phenylalanine, the CDR3 is 16 residues long. The entry retains the CDR3 DNA only, 48 bases that are in frame from base 1. Notes on this clone: Its recognized antigen is unknown. No per-base quality is available; no much larger clone lies one base away.

Overall results and qualifications from the work: A later genetic analysis associated a missense DCLRE1C variant with V-gene and J-gene trimming of TCR beta chains, and an independent cohort replicated the association. A later analysis associated about 17,000 TCR beta sequences with specific HLA alleles at a false discovery rate of 0.05. According to the authors, the approach could potentially be generalized to other disease states and immunological phenotypes. CMV serostatus was the only immune exposure information available for the cohort. A cluster of highly shared sequence variants was judged likely to represent a technical artifact of the sequencing pipeline. Correlated functional status among segregating V segments might be attributable to linkage disequilibrium, but an unknown experimental factor could not be ruled out. In both the original and validation cohorts, the classifier was reported to diagnose cytomegalovirus status with high specificity and sensitivity. In a later analysis, several top co-occurrence clusters were reported to appear linked to parvovirus B19, influenza, CMV and Epstein-Barr virus. In a later analysis, HLA-associated TCR beta chains were found to be more clonally expanded and to have lower generation probabilities than equally common non-associated chains. In vitro tests confirmed that three of the cytomegalovirus-associated TCR beta chains recognize cytomegalovirus antigens. Because HLA typing was unavailable for some donors at each locus, only the typed subset was used in association tests. A later genetic analysis reported fewer N-insertions in productive TCRs among donors in an Asian-associated ancestry cluster than the roughly 700-donor mean. A later analysis found that TCR association rates varied across HLA loci, with DRB1 alleles showing the most associated TCRs and HLA-C alleles the fewest. Sequencing depth was assumed to be roughly uniform across donors in the presence/absence analyses, though that assumption may not hold. Over 15 rarely observed V segments, including chromosome 9 orphons, were excluded from the earlier analysis of almost 600 of the donors because counts were too low. In a later analysis, most CMV-associated TCR beta chains were found to appear HLA-restricted, with HLA associations seemingly driven largely by CMV exposure. While some public TCRs were present in many individuals, most TCR sequences turned up only very rarely across donors. The study listed approximately 150 TCR beta chains as associated with cytomegalovirus. Strong co-occurrence of HLA alleles, especially DR and DQ, made assigning TCR associations to individual alleles difficult. Some IMGT-functional V segments, including TRBV6-2 and TRBV6-3, could not be distinguished by the 87-base-pair reads and were therefore excluded. In this cohort, only TCR beta chains were sequenced, and detectable features were limited by the absence of alpha or paired-chain data. An earlier analysis of some 560 of the donors showed that most TCR beta V segments appeared in productive rearrangements either about 87% or about 30% of the time, which broadly matched IMGT annotations. A further reported finding was that TCR beta sequences accurately predicted the HLA-A and HLA-B alleles for most subjects in the first cohort.

The receptor comes from a man between 35 and 55 years old in good health and CMV-seronegative. The rearrangement joined TRBV25-1 to TRBJ1-2; 9 bases in between match TRBD1. The sequenced sample was PBMCs. CDR3 region: CASSATPGQGNYGYTF. At the DNA level, the sequence is TGTGCCAGCAGTGCGACCCCGGGACAGGGTAACTATGGCTACACCTTC.